A selection of T cell receptor beta chains follows, all from one sample in a study of cytomegalovirus exposure and HLA in healthy donors. Measured with immunoSEQ multiplex PCR; TCRdb has only the in-frame clones, and not every one. The table shows about 44,000 clones, with over 85% occurring only once. The sequencing input was PBMCs. The receptors derive from a woman younger than 30 in good health and CMV-seronegative. Each CDR3 is given with its conserved first and last residue. A D gene is named only where the DNA matches it firmly. The size entry is marked missing in some rows and otherwise reads once, few, many or a size class.

abundance,d_gene,v_gene,j_gene,CDR3aa,CDR3nt
.,.,TRBV6-1,TRBJ2-2,CASSELGELAGELFF,TGTGCCAGCAGTGAGTTGGGAGAATTGGCCGGGGAGCTGTTTTTT
few,.,TRBV4-2,TRBJ2-5,CASSAGFGETQYF,TGTGCCAGCAGCGCGGGGTTTGGAGAGACCCAGTACTTC
.,.,TRBV19,TRBJ2-1,CASSTLSGSYNEQFF,TGTGCCAGTAGTACCCTCTCGGGATCCTACAATGAGCAGTTCTTC
.,.,TRBV6-5,TRBJ1-1,CASSYNGQWDTEAFF,TGTGCCAGCAGTTACAATGGACAGTGGGACACTGAAGCTTTCTTT
.,TRBD1,TRBV6-5,TRBJ1-1,CASSSDRVNTEAFF,TGTGCCAGCAGTTCGGACAGGGTGAACACTGAAGCTTTCTTT
.,TRBD1,TRBV5-1,TRBJ2-1,CASSRRQGEYNEQFF,TGCGCCAGCAGCCGAAGACAGGGGGAGTACAATGAGCAGTTCTTC
.,TRBD2,TRBV6-1,TRBJ2-2,CASSEGLAGAGELFF,TGTGCCAGCAGTGAAGGACTAGCGGGAGCCGGGGAGCTGTTTTTT
.,.,TRBV19,TRBJ1-4,CASSIAVTRRNEKLFF,TGTGCCAGTAGTATAGCCGTGACACGGAGGAATGAAAAACTGTTTTTT
.,TRBD1,TRBV15,TRBJ2-7,CATSRDTGVQGYEQYF,TGTGCCACCAGCAGGGATACAGGGGTCCAGGGCTACGAGCAGTACTTC
.,TRBD2,TRBV28,TRBJ2-4,CASSTLAGGPWDIQYF,TGTGCCAGCAGTACTCTAGCGGGGGGGCCGTGGGACATTCAGTACTTC
once,.,TRBV5-4,TRBJ1-1,CASSLQENTEAFF,TGTGCCAGCAGTCTTCAGGAGAACACTGAAGCTTTCTTT
.,TRBD2,TRBV5-1,TRBJ2-7,CASSPSGLAGGPYEQYF,TGCGCCAGCAGCCCGAGCGGACTAGCGGGAGGACCCTACGAGCAGTACTTC
once,TRBD1,TRBV7-2,TRBJ2-3,CASSSHRTGGITDTQYF,TGTGCCAGCAGCTCACATAGGACAGGGGGAATCACAGATACGCAGTATTTT
.,TRBD1,TRBV6-5,TRBJ2-1,CASRSDRGTNNEQFF,TGTGCCAGCAGATCGGACAGGGGAACAAACAATGAGCAGTTCTTC
.,.,TRBV2,TRBJ2-3,CASGGAGTQYF,TGTGCCAGCGGTGGGGCAGGTACGCAGTATTTT
.,TRBD1,TRBV6-6,TRBJ1-6,CASSTDRGPYNSPLHF,TGTGCCAGCAGCACGGACAGGGGTCCCTATAATTCACCCCTCCACTTT
.,.,TRBV21-1,TRBJ2-1,CASSRGLADNEQFF,TGTGCCAGCAGCCGGGGACTAGCGGACAATGAGCAGTTCTTC
.,.,TRBV29-1,TRBJ2-3,CSALQGNTDTQYF,TGCAGCGCCCTACAGGGTAACACAGATACGCAGTATTTT
few,.,TRBV9,TRBJ1-2,CASSVESVGIANYGYTF,TGTGCCAGCAGCGTAGAAAGCGTAGGAATAGCTAACTATGGCTACACCTTC
.,.,TRBV19,TRBJ2-1,CASSISGGYYNEQFF,TGTGCCAGTAGTATATCAGGGGGGTACTACAATGAGCAGTTCTTC
.,.,TRBV6-5,TRBJ2-5,CASSRTTLETQYF,TGTGCCAGCAGCAGGACTACCTTAGAGACCCAGTACTTC
.,TRBD1,TRBV9,TRBJ1-4,CASSGQGALNEKLFF,TGTGCCAGCAGTGGACAGGGGGCTCTTAATGAAAAACTGTTTTTT
.,TRBD1,TRBV10-2,TRBJ1-1,CASRPGQGTEAFF,TGCGCCAGCAGACCGGGACAGGGAACTGAAGCTTTCTTT
.,TRBD2,TRBV6-1,TRBJ2-1,CASSGTSGTYNEQFF,TGTGCCAGCAGTGGGACTAGCGGGACCTACAATGAGCAGTTCTTC
.,TRBD2,TRBV4-1,TRBJ2-7,CASSPTSGTSRYEQYF,TGCGCCAGCAGCCCGACCTCCGGGACTAGTAGGTACGAGCAGTACTTC
once,.,TRBV11-1,TRBJ1-5,CASSFGSNQPQHF,TGTGCCAGCAGCTTCGGTAGCAATCAGCCCCAGCATTTT
once,.,TRBV1,TRBJ2-1,CTSTNPRTSQFF,TGCACCAGCACGAACCCCCGGACTAGTCAGTTCTTC
.,TRBD1,TRBV27,TRBJ2-7,CASSLLGQGYEQYF,TGTGCCAGCAGTTTATTGGGACAGGGATACGAGCAGTACTTC
.,TRBD2,TRBV28,TRBJ2-2,CASSRSGMKYGELFF,TGTGCCAGCAGCCGGAGCGGGATGAAGTACGGGGAGCTGTTTTTT
once,.,TRBV28,TRBJ1-5,CASSHPPLTRNQPQHF,TGTGCCAGCAGTCATCCACCGTTGACACGGAATCAGCCCCAGCATTTT
.,.,TRBV27,TRBJ2-7,CASSLFGSSYEQYF,TGTGCCAGCAGTTTATTCGGGAGCTCCTACGAGCAGTACTTC
.,.,TRBV5-1,TRBJ1-1,CASSYRQLNTEAFF,TGCGCCAGCAGCTATAGACAGCTGAACACTGAAGCTTTCTTT
.,TRBD2,TRBV10-1,TRBJ2-5,CASSQSGTNQETQYF,TGCGCCAGCAGTCAATCCGGGACTAACCAAGAGACCCAGTACTTC
.,TRBD2,TRBV15,TRBJ2-3,CATSRERQTGGPSSTDTQYF,TGTGCCACCAGCAGAGAACGGCAAACGGGAGGCCCCTCTAGCACAGATACGCAGTATTTT
few,TRBD2,TRBV2,TRBJ2-7,CASSLLAERYEQYF,TGTGCCAGCAGCCTCCTAGCGGAACGCTACGAGCAGTACTTC
.,TRBD1,TRBV7-9,TRBJ2-7,CASSFGTGGSYEQYF,TGTGCCAGCAGCTTCGGGACAGGGGGCTCCTACGAGCAGTACTTC
.,TRBD1,TRBV30,TRBJ1-5,CAWGQGNLGQPQHF,TGTGCCTGGGGACAGGGTAATTTGGGTCAGCCCCAGCATTTT
.,.,TRBV10-2,TRBJ2-3,CASSEETSTDTQYF,TGCGCCAGCAGTGAGGAGACTAGCACAGATACGCAGTATTTT
.,TRBD1,TRBV19,TRBJ1-5,CASSMWDRGKGQPQHF,TGTGCCAGTAGTATGTGGGACAGGGGTAAGGGACAGCCCCAGCATTTT
.,TRBD1,TRBV6-6,TRBJ1-1,CASSRQGYEAFF,TGTGCCAGCAGTCGACAGGGTTATGAAGCTTTCTTT
.,TRBD2,TRBV5-1,TRBJ2-3,CASSLAGGITDTQYF,TGCGCCAGCAGCTTAGCGGGAGGGATCACAGATACGCAGTATTTT
once,.,TRBV11-3,TRBJ2-1,CASSLGGEPGHNEQFF,TGTGCCAGCAGCTTAGGCGGGGAGCCAGGACACAATGAGCAGTTCTTC
.,TRBD1,TRBV5-4,TRBJ1-1,CASSRDSYTEAFF,TGTGCCAGCAGCCGGGACAGTTACACTGAAGCTTTCTTT
.,.,TRBV27,TRBJ1-5,CASSPGQRHSNQPQHF,TGTGCCAGCAGTCCAGGACAGAGACATAGCAATCAGCCCCAGCATTTT
.,TRBD1,TRBV5-4,TRBJ2-2,CASSRPDRSDGELFF,TGTGCCAGCAGCCGTCCGGACAGGTCTGACGGGGAGCTGTTTTTT
.,.,TRBV19,TRBJ2-2,CASSIDQTGELFF,TGTGCCAGTAGTATAGATCAGACCGGGGAGCTGTTTTTT
.,TRBD2,TRBV6-5,TRBJ2-7,CASSRSGRTYEQYF,TGTGCCAGCAGCCGGAGCGGGAGGACCTACGAGCAGTACTTC
.,TRBD1,TRBV6-4,TRBJ2-3,CASSLTGTGGTDTQYF,TGTGCCAGCAGTCTGACTGGGACAGGGGGCACAGATACGCAGTATTTT
.,TRBD2,TRBV18,TRBJ2-7,CASSPGTSGKEQYF,TGTGCCAGCTCACCTGGGACTAGCGGGAAAGAGCAGTACTTC
.,.,TRBV10-3,TRBJ1-1,CAISSGVGAEAFF,TGTGCCATCAGCTCAGGGGTTGGGGCTGAAGCTTTCTTT
.,.,TRBV19,TRBJ1-2,CASLNLNYGYTF,TGTGCCAGCTTAAATTTAAACTATGGCTACACCTTC
.,TRBD1,TRBV6-6,TRBJ1-1,CAIRTGEYTEAFF,TGTGCCATCAGGACAGGGGAGTACACTGAAGCTTTCTTT
.,.,TRBV7-9,TRBJ1-6,CASSLSGASPLHF,TGTGCCAGCAGCTTAAGCGGTGCTTCACCCCTCCACTTT
once,TRBD1,TRBV28,TRBJ2-6,CASSQTGGAGANVLTF,TGTGCCAGCAGTCAGACAGGGGGCGCTGGGGCCAACGTCCTGACTTTC
.,.,TRBV28,TRBJ2-1,CASSGASSYNEQFF,TGTGCCAGCAGCGGTGCTAGCTCCTACAATGAGCAGTTCTTC